This T cell receptor beta chain was sequenced for a study of T cell responses to AZD1222 COVID-19 vaccine. Notes on the study in general: Nearly half of unique spike-specific TCRs reportedly avoided B.1.351 and B.1.1.7 mutated regions. Seropositive AZD1222 recipients at baseline numbered only 6 or 7.

The length of the CDR3 is 13 residues. Trimming removed 6 bases from V and 12 bases from J, with 19 bases in between. TCRdb's table, derived via immunoSEQ multiplex PCR, lists solely in-frame clones and lacks some. The profile shows some 96,000 clones, 88% of them singletons. Details on this clone: Its antigen is currently unknown.

Here the sequenced sample was peripheral blood, taken 28 days after the second AZD1222 dose. The clonotype was recovered from an adult who received the AZD1222 COVID-19 vaccine. The V gene is TRBV12-3 or TRBV12-4, the J gene TRBJ2-3; the D gene could be TRBD1 or TRBD2 (6 bases each). CDR3 DNA sequence: TGTGCCAGCAGCCCCCGAGGGGGGACCGCACAGTATTTT. This sequence encodes CASSPRGGTAQYF.